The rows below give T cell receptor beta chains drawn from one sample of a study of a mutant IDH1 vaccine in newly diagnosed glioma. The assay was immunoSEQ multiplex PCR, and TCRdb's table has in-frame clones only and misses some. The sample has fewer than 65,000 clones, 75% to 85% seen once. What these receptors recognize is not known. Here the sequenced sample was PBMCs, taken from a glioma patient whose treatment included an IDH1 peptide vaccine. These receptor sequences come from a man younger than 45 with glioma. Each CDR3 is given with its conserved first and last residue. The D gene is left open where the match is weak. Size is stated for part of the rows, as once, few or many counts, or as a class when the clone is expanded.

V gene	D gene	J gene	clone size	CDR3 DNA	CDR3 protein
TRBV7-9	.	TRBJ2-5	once	TGTGCCAGCAGACCTGACAGGCGAGAGACCCAGTACTTC	CASRPDRRETQYF
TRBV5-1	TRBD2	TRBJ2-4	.	TGCGCCAGCAGCGTCCTCGGGGGGGCAGCCAAAAACATTCAGTACTTC	CASSVLGGAAKNIQYF
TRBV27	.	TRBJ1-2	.	TGTGCCAGCAGTAAACTCGCGGAGTACTATGGCTACACCTTC	CASSKLAEYYGYTF
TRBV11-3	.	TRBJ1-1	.	TGTGCCAGCAGCTTATCGCCGAACACTGAAGCTTTCTTT	CASSLSPNTEAFF
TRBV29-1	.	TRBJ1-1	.	TGCAGCGTTGGACGGGGGAGGAACACTGAAGCTTTCTTT	CSVGRGRNTEAFF
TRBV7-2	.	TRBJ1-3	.	TGTGCCAGCAGCGCAGACAGGAGCTCTGGAAACACCATATATTTT	CASSADRSSGNTIYF
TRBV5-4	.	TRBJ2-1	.	TGTGCCAGCAGCTTCAGGATTAGCGAGTCTGAGCAGTTCTTC	CASSFRISESEQFF
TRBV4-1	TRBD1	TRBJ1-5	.	TGCGCCAGCAGCCAAGCCCCGCTAACAGGGGTTAGCAATCAGCCCCAGCATTTT	CASSQAPLTGVSNQPQHF
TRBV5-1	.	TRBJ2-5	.	TGCGCCAGCAGCTTGGAAGGGGGAGAGACCCAGTACTTC	CASSLEGGETQYF
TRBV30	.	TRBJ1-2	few	TGTGCCTGGAGTGTCTCCTCCACTAACTATGGCTACACCTTC	CAWSVSSTNYGYTF
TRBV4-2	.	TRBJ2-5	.	TGTGCCAGCAGCCAAGTGCGTCGAGGGGCAGGTGGTGAGACCCAGTACTTC	CASSQVRRGAGGETQYF
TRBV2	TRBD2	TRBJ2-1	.	TGTGCCAGCACCCCCGGGACTAGCGGGGTGAGGTCTGAGCAGTTCTTC	CASTPGTSGVRSEQFF
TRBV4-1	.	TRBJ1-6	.	TGCGCCAGCAGCCAAGGGACCGGCCCTAGGAATTCACCCCTCCACTTT	CASSQGTGPRNSPLHF